These 23 T cell receptor beta chains originate from one sample sequenced in a study of tissue T cells after allogeneic stem cell transplantation. Assay: immunoSEQ multiplex PCR; the TCRdb copy retains only in-frame clones and omits some. There are 40,000 to 50,000 clones in the sample; about three quarters occur only once, and approximately 0.59% lies in the top ten. The sample was sorted cells pooled from one or two spleens. The receptors were gathered from a pool of C57BL/6 mice in good health.

With regard to this clone: Germline and genes here are mouse. The read ends 1 residue shy of where the CDR3 ends; the end is completed using the germline J gene. The genes are TRBV12-1 and TRBJ2-2, with 12 bases fitting TRBD2. Germline V CDR1 and CDR2: SGHSN, HYEKVE. With 0 bases clipped from V and 0 bases from J, the junction kept 1 base outside the gene matches. CDR3 length: 17 residues. CDR3 bases read: TGTGCCAGCTCTCTCGGACTGGGGGGGACAAACACCGGGCAGCTCTAC. It codes for CASSLGLGGTNTGQLY. The full CDR3 is CASSLGLGGTNTGQLYF.

This clone occurred a few times. Any gene name here is a mouse gene name. The CDR3 end is not reached by the read, which stops 1 residue before it; the germline J gene fills it in. Other DNA sequences in the same sample also yield this CDR3. The J gene is TRBJ2-7, the V gene TRBV15, with unresolved D. CDR1 SGHND and CDR2 FRSKSL come from the germline V gene. Trimming took 6 bases from V and 4 from J, leaving 10 bases between them. CDR3 size: 12 residues. This chain's CDR3 is CASSRTPYEQYF. The CDR3 DNA, read in part, is TGTGCCAGCAGCAGGACCCCGTATGAACAGTAC. The full variable domain, rest sourced from reference TRBV15 and TRBJ2-7, is DAGVTQTPRHEVAEKGQTIILKCEPVSGHNDLFWYRQTKIQGLELLSYFRSKSLMEDGGAFKDRFKAEMLNSSFSTLKIQPTEPKDSAVYLCASSRTPYEQYFGPGTRLTVL.

With regard to this clone: The gene symbols are mouse symbols. The read terminates 1 residue before the CDR3 end, so the remaining end is supplied by the germline J gene. V gene TRBV2 combines with J gene TRBJ2-4; 7 positions agree with TRBD2. This CDR3 has 16 residues. Germline CDR1 is LGHNA and CDR2 is YSYQKL. Losses at the gene ends were 1 base for V and 0 bases for J; bases not matched to a gene: 4. The DNA read from the CDR3 is TGTGCCAGCAGCCAAGCCCCTGGGGGTAGTCAAAACACCTTGTAC. The encoded protein is CASSQAPGGSQNTLY. The CDR3 reads in full as CASSQAPGGSQNTLYF.

This clone was seen a handful of times. Genes and germline are mouse. The sequence runs out 1 residue before the end of the CDR3; the remainder is reconstructed from the germline J gene. V is TRBV16 and J is TRBJ2-7, with D possibly being TRBD1 (6 bases). The germline CDR1 and CDR2 sequences are SGHSA and FRNQAP. This CDR3 spans 14 amino acids. The ends were cut back, 2 bases at V and 4 bases at J, with 12 bases in the middle. This chain's CDR3 is CASSLSTGQYEQYF. CDR3 DNA (partial): TGTGCAAGCAGCTTAAGTACGGGACAATATGAACAGTAC.

Details on this clone: Gene names are mouse gene names. The read terminates 1 residue before the CDR3 end, so the remaining end is supplied by the germline J gene. The chain links TRBV15 to TRBJ2-1; 11 positions agree with TRBD2. The germline gives CDR1 SGHND, CDR2 FRSKSL. V gave up 3 bases and J gave up 5 bases; unmatched junction bases: 0. There are 14 residues in the CDR3. CDR3 residues: CASSLTGGDAEQFF. The DNA read from the CDR3 is TGTGCCAGCAGTTTGACTGGGGGGGATGCTGAGCAGTTC.

Concerning this clone: Gene names and germline match the mouse. The missing CDR3 end, 1 residue past where the read stops, is filled in from the germline J gene. This chain uses TRBV31 with TRBJ1-6; TRBD1 might be the D (5 bases). TRBJ1-6 is an open reading frame whose function is uncertain. The CDR3 has 13 amino acids. The germline V and J ends were trimmed by 2 bases and 5 bases, with 7 bases remaining between them. Germline CDR1 and CDR2: GKSSPN and SITVG. The CDR3 loop reads CAWSSGNNSPLYF. The sequenced CDR3 bases are TGTGCCTGGAGTTCAGGGAATAATTCGCCCCTCTAC.

As to this clone: Gene names follow the mouse nomenclature. Read data end 1 residue before the CDR3 end; the end is taken from the germline J gene. The chain links TRBV13-3 to TRBJ2-1, with a tentative D call TRBD1 (7 bases). Germline values: CDR1 NNHDY, CDR2 SYVADS. This CDR3 is 14 amino acids long. V was trimmed by 2 bases and J by 6 bases, leaving 12 bases between them. The CDR3 is CASSERGRGAEQFF. CDR3 DNA, as far as it was read: TGTGCCAGCAGTGAAAGGGGGCGAGGTGCTGAGCAGTTC.

In regard to this clone: The gene symbols are mouse symbols. The read stops 1 residue short of the end of the CDR3; the missing end is completed from the germline J gene. This chain uses TRBV12-2 with TRBJ1-1, with TRBD1 as a possible D gene (6 bases). The length of the CDR3 is 13 residues. V was trimmed by 2 bases and J by 6 bases, leaving 12 bases between them. The germline V gene encodes CDR1 SGHLS and CDR2 HYDKME. The chain's CDR3 is CASSPTGRAEVFF. Incomplete CDR3 DNA: TGTGCCAGCTCTCCCACAGGGAGGGCAGAAGTCTTC.

On this clone itself: Gene names denote mouse genes. Read sequence stops 1 residue before the CDR3 end, and the germline J gene provides the missing end. The chain recombines TRBV12-1 with TRBJ1-2; TRBD1 is a possible D gene (5 bases). CDR1 is SGHSN and CDR2 is HYEKVE in the germline V gene. Trimming stripped 2 bases from V and 0 bases from J, with 9 bases between. The CDR3 totals 14 residues. CDR3 in amino acids: CASSPDNPNSDYTF. The sequenced CDR3 bases are TGTGCCAGCTCTCCGGACAATCCAAACTCCGACTACACC.

Comment on this clone: Gene and germline names: mouse. The read ends 1 residue before the CDR3 terminus; that terminus is restored from the germline J gene. V usage is TRBV19 and J usage is TRBJ2-4; 8 bases match TRBD1. V was pared by 4 bases and J by 7 bases, with 2 bases of the junction left unmatched. The CDR3 runs 12 residues. CDR1 and CDR2 from the germline V gene are FNHDT and SITEND (reference sequence). CDR3: CASSDRGDTLYF. The part of the CDR3 DNA that was read is TGTGCCAGCAGTGACAGGGGAGACACCTTGTAC.

Comments on this clone: Gene names refer to mouse genes. The CDR3 here is CASGGGGHTEVFF. Incomplete CDR3 DNA: TGTGCCAGCGGGGGAGGGGGCCACACAGAAGTCTTC. The chain joins TRBV13-2 to TRBJ1-1; 7 nucleotides align to TRBD1. Read coverage stops 1 residue before the CDR3 terminus; the germline J gene supplies the remainder. Trimming removed 5 bases from V and 3 bases from J; junction bases left unmatched: 4. Germline V gives CDR1 NNHNN, CDR2 SYGAGS (reference sequence). The CDR3 length is 13 residues.

Remarks on this clone: Gene and germline names: mouse. The CDR3 end lies 1 residue beyond the end of the read and is filled in from the germline J gene. This rearrangement joins TRBV3 to TRBJ2-3; 8 bases are a match to TRBD2. Unmatched junction bases numbered 5, after V lost 3 bases and J lost 0 bases. Germline CDR1 SNHLY, CDR2 FYNGKV (reference sequence). This CDR3 region has 16 residues. The CDR3 spells CASSFRLGTSAETLYF. The CDR3 bases that were read are TGTGCCAGCAGCTTTCGACTGGGGACTAGTGCAGAAACGCTGTAT.

To note about this clone: The germline and genes are mouse ones. Read sequence stops 1 residue before the CDR3 end, and the germline J gene provides the missing end. This sequence joins TRBV20 and TRBJ1-1; the D gene is possibly TRBD1 (5 bases). Trimming took off 0 bases at V and 6 bases at J, with 14 bases between the two ends. The CDR3 length is 14 residues. Looked up from germline, CDR1 is GFQATS and CDR2 is STVNSAI. The CDR3 reads CGARDDSAAPEVFF. The DNA read from the CDR3 is TGTGGTGCTAGGGATGACAGCGCGGCCCCAGAAGTCTTC. Based on the CDR3 plus reference TRBV20 and TRBJ1-1, the full variable domain is GALVYQYPRRTICKSGTSMRMECQAVGFQATSVAWYRQSPQKTFELIALSTVNSAIKYEQNFTQEKFPISHPNLSFSSMTVLNAYLEDRGLYLCGARDDSAAPEVFFGKGTRLTVV.

On this clone: Mouse germline and gene names are used. The CDR3 end lies 1 residue beyond the end of the read and is filled in from the germline J gene. The chain recombines TRBV12-1 with TRBJ2-4; no firm D call. The CDR3 spans 13 residues. Germline CDR1 and CDR2: SGHSN and HYEKVE. Trimming removed 1 base from V and 0 bases from J, with 4 bases in between. The CDR3 spells CASSLQSQNTLYF. The sequenced part of the CDR3 DNA is TGTGCCAGCTCTCTACAAAGTCAAAACACCTTGTAC.

A remark on this clone: The listed genes are named as in mouse. The read gets to within 1 residue of the CDR3 end, and the germline J gene fills in the rest. This chain joins TRBV20 and TRBJ2-2; 8 nucleotides align to TRBD2. Germline V gives CDR1 GFQATS, CDR2 STVNSAI. V lost 4 bases to trimming and J lost 1 base; unmatched junction nucleotides: 2. The CDR3 has 14 amino acids. The CDR3 DNA, read in part, is TGTGGTGCTAAGGACTGGGAAAACACCGGGCAGCTCTAC. Translated, it gives CGAKDWENTGQLY. The entire CDR3 is CGAKDWENTGQLYF. The variable domain in full, with the rest retrieved from reference TRBV20 and TRBJ2-2, is GALVYQYPRRTICKSGTSMRMECQAVGFQATSVAWYRQSPQKTFELIALSTVNSAIKYEQNFTQEKFPISHPNLSFSSMTVLNAYLEDRGLYLCGAKDWENTGQLYFGEGSKLTVL.

About this clone: Mouse gene names and germline throughout. Read coverage stops 1 residue before the CDR3 terminus; the germline J gene supplies the remainder. The chain couples TRBV15 to TRBJ2-3; D unresolved. The germline V gene encodes CDR1 SGHND and CDR2 FRSKSL. Trimming removed 3 bases at V and 3 bases at J, with 7 bases between. This CDR3 is 13 amino acids long. The CDR3 here is CASSFQEAETLYF. CDR3 bases read: TGTGCCAGCAGTTTTCAGGAGGCAGAAACGCTGTAT.

Points on this clone: The genes are named according to mouse. The sequenced part of the CDR3 DNA is TGTGCCAGCAGTTCCCGGGACAGGGCAGAAGTCTTC. Residues: CASSSRDRAEVF. The full CDR3 protein reads CASSSRDRAEVFF. V usage is TRBV24 and J usage is TRBJ1-1; TRBD1 matches at 9 bases. The read stops 1 residue short of the end of the CDR3; the missing end is completed from the germline J gene. V dropped 5 bases and J dropped 6; count of bases not matched to a gene: 4. The germline V gene has CDR1 KGHTA and CDR2 FRNEEI. There are 13 residues in the CDR3.

On this clone: Gene names denote mouse genes. The DNA ends 1 residue before the CDR3 does, and the rest of the CDR3 is filled in from the germline J gene. This sequence joins TRBV13-2 and TRBJ1-1, with TRBD1 as a possible D gene (5 bases). Germline CDR1 NNHNN, CDR2 SYGAGS (reference sequence). V was shortened by 0 bases and J by 2 bases, with 11 bases between the two germline ends. The CDR3 length is 15 residues. The sequenced CDR3 bases are TGTGCCAGCGGTGATGCAGGGCAGGGTAACACAGAAGTCTTC. Translation gives CASGDAGQGNTEVF. In full, the CDR3 reads CASGDAGQGNTEVFF.

About this clone: The germline and genes are mouse ones. The sequenced part of the CDR3 DNA is TGCACCTGCAGTGTGACACTTTCCAACGAAAGATTATTT. This codes for CTCSVTLSNERLF. The CDR3 in its entirety is CTCSVTLSNERLFF. This chain joins TRBV1 and TRBJ1-4; unclear D gene. The read ends 1 residue shy of where the CDR3 ends; the end is completed using the germline J gene. The V end was cut by 4 bases, the J end by 0 bases, with 6 bases between. This CDR3 has 14 amino acids. Germline values: CDR1 NSQYPW, CDR2 LRSPGD (reference sequence). Full variable domain (outside the CDR3, taken from reference TRBV1 and TRBJ1-4): VTLLEQNPRWRLVPRGQAVNLRCILKNSQYPWMSWYQQDLQKQLQWLFTLRSPGDKEVKSLPGADYLATRVTDTELRLQVANMSQGRTLYCTCSVTLSNERLFFGHGTKLSVL.

Details on this clone: Genes and germline are mouse. The read gets to within 1 residue of the CDR3 end, and the germline J gene fills in the rest. The genes are TRBV15 and TRBJ2-7; 9 bases fit TRBD2. Per the germline V gene, CDR1 is SGHND and CDR2 is FRSKSL. The ends lost 5 bases at V and 4 bases at J; junction bases unmatched: 6. CDR3 length equals 14 residues. Partial CDR3 DNA: TGTGCCAGCAGTCCCGGGACTGGGCCTTATGAACAGTAC. It codes for CASSPGTGPYEQY. The complete CDR3 reads CASSPGTGPYEQYF.

In regard to this clone: Gene names follow the mouse nomenclature. The read gets to within 1 residue of the CDR3 end, and the germline J gene fills in the rest. The chain uses TRBV13-3 and TRBJ1-3, with a tentative D call TRBD1 (6 bases). With 6 bases removed from V and 1 base from J, the gap between germline ends came to 8 bases. The CDR3 sequence is 13 residues long. Germline V gives CDR1 NNHDY, CDR2 SYVADS. Incomplete CDR3 DNA: TGTGCCAGCAAGGGGGGCTCTGGAAATACGCTCTAT. It translates to CASKGGSGNTLY. The full CDR3 sequence reads CASKGGSGNTLYF.

About this clone itself: Gene names and germline match the mouse. Coverage ceases 1 residue before the CDR3 finishes, and the germline J gene fills in the end. The genes are TRBV1 and TRBJ2-7; 9 bases agree with TRBD2. Germline V CDR1 and CDR2: NSQYPW, LRSPGD (reference sequence). CDR3 length equals 13 residues. V was clipped by 1 base and J by 6 bases; unmatched bases: 1. The CDR3 spells CTCSAVWGGEQYF. The sequenced part of the CDR3 DNA is TGCACCTGCAGTGCAGTCTGGGGGGGTGAACAGTAC.

Concerning this clone itself: The germline and genes are mouse ones. The read falls 1 residue short of the CDR3 end, and the missing part is taken from the germline J gene. The chain carries TRBV5 and TRBJ2-7; TRBD1 is a possible D gene (6 bases). V lost 1 base, J lost 4 bases, and 8 bases lay in between. This CDR3 comprises 13 residues. Per the germline V gene, CDR1 is LGHNA and CDR2 is YNLKQL (reference sequence). CDR3 DNA (partial): TGTGCCAGCAGCCAAGGGGACAAATATGAACAGTAC. Translating it yields CASSQGDKYEQY. The full CDR3 protein is CASSQGDKYEQYF.